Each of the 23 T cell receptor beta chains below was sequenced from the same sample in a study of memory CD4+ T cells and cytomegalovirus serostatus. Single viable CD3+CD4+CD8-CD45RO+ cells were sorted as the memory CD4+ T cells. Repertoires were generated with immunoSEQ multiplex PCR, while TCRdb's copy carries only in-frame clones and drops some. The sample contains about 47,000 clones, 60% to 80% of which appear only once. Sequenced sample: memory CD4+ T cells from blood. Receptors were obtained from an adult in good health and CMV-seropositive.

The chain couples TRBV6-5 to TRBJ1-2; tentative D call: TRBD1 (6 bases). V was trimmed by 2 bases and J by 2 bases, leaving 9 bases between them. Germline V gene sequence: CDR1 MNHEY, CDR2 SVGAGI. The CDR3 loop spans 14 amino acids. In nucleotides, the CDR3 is TGTGCCAGCAGTTACGACGGGGGCAACTATGGCTACACCTTC. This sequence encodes CASSYDGGNYGYTF.

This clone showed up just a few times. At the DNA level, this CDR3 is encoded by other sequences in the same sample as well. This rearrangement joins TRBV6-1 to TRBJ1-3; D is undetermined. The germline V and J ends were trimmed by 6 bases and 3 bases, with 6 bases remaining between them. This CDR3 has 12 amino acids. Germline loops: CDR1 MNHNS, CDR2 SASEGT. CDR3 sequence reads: CASSEFGNTIYF. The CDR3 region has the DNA TGTGCCAGCAGCGAATTTGGAAACACCATATATTTT.

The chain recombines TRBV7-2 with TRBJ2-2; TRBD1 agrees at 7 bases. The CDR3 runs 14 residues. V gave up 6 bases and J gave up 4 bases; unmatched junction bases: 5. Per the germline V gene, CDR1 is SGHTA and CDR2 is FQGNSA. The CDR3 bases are TGTGCCAGCAGGTTGACAGGGAGCACCGGGGAGCTGTTTTTT. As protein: CASRLTGSTGELFF.

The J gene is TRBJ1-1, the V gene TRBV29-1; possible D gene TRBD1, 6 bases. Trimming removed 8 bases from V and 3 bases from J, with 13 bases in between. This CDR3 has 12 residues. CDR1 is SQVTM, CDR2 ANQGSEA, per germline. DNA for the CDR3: TGCAGCTACAGGGAACAGTACACTGAAGCTTTCTTT. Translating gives CSYREQYTEAFF.

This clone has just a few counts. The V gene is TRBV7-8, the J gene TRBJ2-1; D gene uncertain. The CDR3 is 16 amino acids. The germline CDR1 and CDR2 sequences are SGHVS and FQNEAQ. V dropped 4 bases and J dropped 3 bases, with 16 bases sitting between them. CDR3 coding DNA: TGTGCCAGCAGCTCCCTTTTATCTGTAGTCTACAATGAGCAGTTCTTC. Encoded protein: CASSSLLSVVYNEQFF.

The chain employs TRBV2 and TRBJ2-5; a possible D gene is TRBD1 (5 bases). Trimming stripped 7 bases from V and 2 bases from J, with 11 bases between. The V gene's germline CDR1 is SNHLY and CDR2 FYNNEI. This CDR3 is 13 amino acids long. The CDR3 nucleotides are TGTGCCAGCACCACAGGACCTCAAGAGACCCAGTACTTC. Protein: CASTTGPQETQYF.

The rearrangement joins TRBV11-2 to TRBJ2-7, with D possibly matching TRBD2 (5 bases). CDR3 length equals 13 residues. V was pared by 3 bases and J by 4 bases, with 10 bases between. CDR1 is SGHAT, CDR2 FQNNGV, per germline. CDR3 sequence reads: CASSFPWEYEQYF. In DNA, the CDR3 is TGTGCCAGCAGCTTTCCCTGGGAGTACGAGCAGTACTTC.

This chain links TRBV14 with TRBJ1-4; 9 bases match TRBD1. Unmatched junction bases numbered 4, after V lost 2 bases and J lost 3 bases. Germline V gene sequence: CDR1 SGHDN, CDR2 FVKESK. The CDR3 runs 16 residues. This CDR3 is CASSQLQGAANEKLFF. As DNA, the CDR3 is TGTGCCAGCAGCCAATTACAGGGGGCAGCTAATGAAAAACTGTTTTTT.

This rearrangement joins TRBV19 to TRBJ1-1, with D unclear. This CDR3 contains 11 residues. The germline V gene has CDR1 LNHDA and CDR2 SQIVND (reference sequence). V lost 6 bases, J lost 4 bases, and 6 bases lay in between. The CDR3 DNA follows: TGTGCCAGTAGGTGGGGCACTGAAGCTTTCTTT. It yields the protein CASRWGTEAFF. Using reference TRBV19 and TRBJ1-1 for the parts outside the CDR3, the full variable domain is DGGITQSPKYLFRKEGQNVTLSCEQNLNHDAMYWYRQDPGQGLRLIYYSQIVNDFQKGDIAEGYSVSREKKESFPLTVTSAQKNPTAFYLCASRWGTEAFFGQGTRLTVV.

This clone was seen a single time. The CDR3 protein is CASSSELTDSNQPQHF. The CDR3 nucleotides are TGTGCCAGCAGTTCCGAACTCACAGATAGCAATCAGCCCCAGCATTTT. The chain carries TRBV6-6 and TRBJ1-5; no clear D gene. The CDR3 contains 16 residues. V lost 4 bases and J 0 bases, leaving 13 bases between the germline ends. From germline, CDR1 is MNHNY and CDR2 SVGAGI (reference sequence).

CDR3 coding DNA: TGCGCCAGCAGCTTGGCTTCGTCGGGAAAACTGTTTTTT. Protein: CASSLASSGKLFF. J is TRBJ1-4 and V is TRBV5-1; D is uncertain. Trimming left V 0 bases short and J 10 bases short, with 10 bases between. CDR3 length: 13 amino acids. The germline gives CDR1 SGHRS, CDR2 YFSETQ.

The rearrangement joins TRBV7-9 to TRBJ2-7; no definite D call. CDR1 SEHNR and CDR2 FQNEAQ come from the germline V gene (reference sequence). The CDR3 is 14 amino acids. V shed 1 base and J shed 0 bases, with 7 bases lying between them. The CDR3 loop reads CASSLGRFSYEQYF. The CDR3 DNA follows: TGTGCCAGCAGCTTAGGGCGGTTCTCCTACGAGCAGTACTTC.

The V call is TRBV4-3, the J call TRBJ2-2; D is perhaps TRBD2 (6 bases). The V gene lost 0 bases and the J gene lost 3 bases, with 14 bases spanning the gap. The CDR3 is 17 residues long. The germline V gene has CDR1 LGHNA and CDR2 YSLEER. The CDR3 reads CASSQDWRGGDTGELFF. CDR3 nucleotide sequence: TGCGCCAGCAGCCAAGATTGGAGGGGCGGGGACACCGGGGAGCTGTTTTTT.

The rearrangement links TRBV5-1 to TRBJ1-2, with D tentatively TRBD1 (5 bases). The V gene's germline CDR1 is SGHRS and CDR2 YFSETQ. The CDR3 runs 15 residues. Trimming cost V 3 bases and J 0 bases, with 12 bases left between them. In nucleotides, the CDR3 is TGCGCCAGCAGCTCGACAGCGCAAACTAACTATGGCTACACCTTC. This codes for CASSSTAQTNYGYTF. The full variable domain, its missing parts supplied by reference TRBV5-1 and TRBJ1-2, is KAGVTQTPRYLIKTRGQQVTLSCSPISGHRSVSWYQQTPGQGLQFLFEYFSETQRNKGNFPGRFSGRQFSNSRSEMNVSTLELGDSALYLCASSSTAQTNYGYTFGSGTRLTVV.

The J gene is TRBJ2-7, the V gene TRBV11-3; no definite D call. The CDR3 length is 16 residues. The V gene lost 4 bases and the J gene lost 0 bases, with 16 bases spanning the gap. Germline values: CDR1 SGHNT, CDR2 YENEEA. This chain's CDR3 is CASSSGYPLSSYEQYF. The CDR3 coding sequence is TGTGCCAGCAGCTCGGGCTATCCACTTAGCTCCTACGAGCAGTACTTC.

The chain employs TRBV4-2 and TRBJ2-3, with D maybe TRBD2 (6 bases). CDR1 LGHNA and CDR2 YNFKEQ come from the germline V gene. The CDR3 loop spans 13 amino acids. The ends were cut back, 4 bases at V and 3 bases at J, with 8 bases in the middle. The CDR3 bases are TGTGCCAGCAGCCTCGGACTAACAGATACGCAGTATTTT. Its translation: CASSLGLTDTQYF.

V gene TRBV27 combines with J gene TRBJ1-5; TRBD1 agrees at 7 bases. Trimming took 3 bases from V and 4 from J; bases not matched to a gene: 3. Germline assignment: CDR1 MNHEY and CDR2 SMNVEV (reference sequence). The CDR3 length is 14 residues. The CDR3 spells CASSFRQGNQPQHF. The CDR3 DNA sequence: TGTGCCAGCAGTTTCCGACAGGGAAATCAGCCCCAGCATTTT.

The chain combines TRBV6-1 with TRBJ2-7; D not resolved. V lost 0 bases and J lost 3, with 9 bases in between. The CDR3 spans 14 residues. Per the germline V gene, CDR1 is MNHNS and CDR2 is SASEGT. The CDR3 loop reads CASSEASQLYEQYF. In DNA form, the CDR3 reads TGTGCCAGCAGTGAAGCTTCACAGCTCTACGAGCAGTACTTC.

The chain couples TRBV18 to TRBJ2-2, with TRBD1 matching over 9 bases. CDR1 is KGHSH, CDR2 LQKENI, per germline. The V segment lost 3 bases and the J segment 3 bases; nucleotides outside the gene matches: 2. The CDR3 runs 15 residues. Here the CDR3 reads CASSPGQGDTGELFF. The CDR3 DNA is TGTGCCAGCTCACCGGGACAGGGAGACACCGGGGAGCTGTTTTTT.

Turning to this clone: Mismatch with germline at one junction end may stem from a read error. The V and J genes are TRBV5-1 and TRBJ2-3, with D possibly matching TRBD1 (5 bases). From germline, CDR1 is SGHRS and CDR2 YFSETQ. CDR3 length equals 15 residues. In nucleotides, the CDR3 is TGCGCCAGCAGCATCTCCACGGGTAGCACAGGTACGCAGTATTTT. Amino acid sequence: CASSISTGSTGTQYF.

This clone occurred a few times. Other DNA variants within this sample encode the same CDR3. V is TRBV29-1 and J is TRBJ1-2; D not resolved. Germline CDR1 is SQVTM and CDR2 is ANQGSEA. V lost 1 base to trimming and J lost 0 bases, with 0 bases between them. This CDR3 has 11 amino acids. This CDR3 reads CSVEANYGYTF. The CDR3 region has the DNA TGCAGCGTTGAAGCTAACTATGGCTACACCTTC.

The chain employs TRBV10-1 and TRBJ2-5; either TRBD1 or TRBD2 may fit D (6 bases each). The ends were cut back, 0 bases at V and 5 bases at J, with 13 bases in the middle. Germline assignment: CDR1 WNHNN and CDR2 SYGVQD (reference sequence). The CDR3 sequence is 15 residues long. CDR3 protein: CASSESGGGGETQYF. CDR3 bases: TGCGCCAGCAGTGAGTCAGGAGGAGGGGGTGAGACCCAGTACTTC.

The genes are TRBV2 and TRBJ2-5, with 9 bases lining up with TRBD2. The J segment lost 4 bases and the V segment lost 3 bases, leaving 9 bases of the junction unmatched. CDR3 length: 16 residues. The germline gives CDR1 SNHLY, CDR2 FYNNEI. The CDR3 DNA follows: TGTGCCAGCAGTGAGACCGGGACTAGCTGGGGAGAGACCCAGTACTTC. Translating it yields CASSETGTSWGETQYF. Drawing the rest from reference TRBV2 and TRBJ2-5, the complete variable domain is EPEVTQTPSHQVTQMGQEVILRCVPISNHLYFYWYRQILGQKVEFLVSFYNNEISEKSEIFDDQFSVERPDGSNFTLKIRSTKLEDSAMYFCASSETGTSWGETQYFGPGTRLLVL.